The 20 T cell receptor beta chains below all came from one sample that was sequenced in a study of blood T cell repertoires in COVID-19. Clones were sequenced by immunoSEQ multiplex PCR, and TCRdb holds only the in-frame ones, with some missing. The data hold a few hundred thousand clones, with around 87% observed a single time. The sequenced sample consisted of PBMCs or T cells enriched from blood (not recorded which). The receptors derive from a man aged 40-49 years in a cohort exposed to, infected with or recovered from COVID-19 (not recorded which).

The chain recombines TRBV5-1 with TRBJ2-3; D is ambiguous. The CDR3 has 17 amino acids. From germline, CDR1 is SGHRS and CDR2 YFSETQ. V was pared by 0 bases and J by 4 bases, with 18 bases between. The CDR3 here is CASSLVRGVDIPDTQYF. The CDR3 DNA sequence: TGCGCCAGCAGCTTGGTACGAGGAGTAGATATCCCAGATACGCAGTATTTT.

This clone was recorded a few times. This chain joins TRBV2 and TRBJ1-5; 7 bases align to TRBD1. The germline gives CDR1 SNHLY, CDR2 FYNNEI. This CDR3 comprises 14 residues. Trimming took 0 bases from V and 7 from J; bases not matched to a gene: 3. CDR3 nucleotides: TGTGCCAGCAGTGAAGCCCGACAGGGACAGCCCCAGCATTTT. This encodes CASSEARQGQPQHF.

The CDR3 DNA reads as TGTGCCAGCTCACCACTGGCAGGGAACACTGAAGCTTTCTTT. It translates to CASSPLAGNTEAFF. The chain combines TRBV18 with TRBJ1-1; D unresolved. The CDR3 has 14 residues. Germline CDR1 and CDR2: KGHSH and LQKENI. V was shortened by 1 base and J by 1 base, with 7 bases between the two germline ends.

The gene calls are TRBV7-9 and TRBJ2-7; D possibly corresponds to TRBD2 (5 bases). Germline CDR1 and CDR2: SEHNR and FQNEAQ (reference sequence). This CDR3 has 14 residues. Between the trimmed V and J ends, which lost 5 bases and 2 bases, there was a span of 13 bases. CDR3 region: CASSGPSSPYEQYF. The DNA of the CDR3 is TGTGCCAGCAGCGGGCCTAGCAGTCCCTACGAGCAGTACTTC.

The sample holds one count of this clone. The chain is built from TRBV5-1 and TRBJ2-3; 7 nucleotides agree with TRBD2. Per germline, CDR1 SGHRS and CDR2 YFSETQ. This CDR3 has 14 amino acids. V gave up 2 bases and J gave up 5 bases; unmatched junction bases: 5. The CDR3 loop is CASSLGPSGDTQYF. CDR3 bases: TGCGCCAGCAGCTTAGGCCCTAGCGGAGATACGCAGTATTTT. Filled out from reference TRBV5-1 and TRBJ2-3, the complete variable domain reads KAGVTQTPRYLIKTRGQQVTLSCSPISGHRSVSWYQQTPGQGLQFLFEYFSETQRNKGNFPGRFSGRQFSNSRSEMNVSTLELGDSALYLCASSLGPSGDTQYFGPGTRLTVL.

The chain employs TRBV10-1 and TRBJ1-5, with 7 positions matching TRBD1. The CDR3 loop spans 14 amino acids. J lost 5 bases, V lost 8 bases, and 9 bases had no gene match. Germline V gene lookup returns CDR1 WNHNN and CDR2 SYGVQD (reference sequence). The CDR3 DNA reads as TGCGCCAGCTTCGGACGGAGGGGGCATCAGCCCCAGCATTTT. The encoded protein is CASFGRRGHQPQHF.

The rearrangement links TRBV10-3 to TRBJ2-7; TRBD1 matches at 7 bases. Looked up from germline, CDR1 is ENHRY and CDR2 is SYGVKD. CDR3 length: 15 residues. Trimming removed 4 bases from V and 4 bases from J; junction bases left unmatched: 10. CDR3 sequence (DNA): TGTGCCATCAGTGCTACGGGACAGATCCCTTACGAGCAGTACTTC. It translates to CAISATGQIPYEQYF.

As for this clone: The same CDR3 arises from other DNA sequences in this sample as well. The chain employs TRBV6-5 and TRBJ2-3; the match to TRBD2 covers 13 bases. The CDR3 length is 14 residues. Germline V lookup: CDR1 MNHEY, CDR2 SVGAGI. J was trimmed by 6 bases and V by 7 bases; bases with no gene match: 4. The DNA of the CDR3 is TGTGCCAGCACCGGACTAGCGGGAGTGGATACGCAGTATTTT. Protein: CASTGLAGVDTQYF.

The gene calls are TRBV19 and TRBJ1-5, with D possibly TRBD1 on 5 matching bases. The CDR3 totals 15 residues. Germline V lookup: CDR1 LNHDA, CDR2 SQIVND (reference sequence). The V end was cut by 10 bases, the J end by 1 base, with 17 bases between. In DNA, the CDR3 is TGTGCCACTAGGACCTCCGGGGGGAGCAATCAGCCCCAGCATTTT. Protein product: CATRTSGGSNQPQHF.

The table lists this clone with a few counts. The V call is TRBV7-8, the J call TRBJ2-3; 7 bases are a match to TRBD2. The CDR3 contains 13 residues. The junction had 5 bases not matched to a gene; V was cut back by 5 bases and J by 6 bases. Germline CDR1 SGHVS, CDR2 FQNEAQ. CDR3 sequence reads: CASSPTLADTQYF. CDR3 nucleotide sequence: TGTGCCAGCAGCCCGACACTAGCGGATACGCAGTATTTT.

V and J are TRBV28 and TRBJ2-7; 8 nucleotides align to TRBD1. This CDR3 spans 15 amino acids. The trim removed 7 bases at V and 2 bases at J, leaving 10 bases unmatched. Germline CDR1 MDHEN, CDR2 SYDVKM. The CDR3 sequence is CASKPPGTGPYEQYF. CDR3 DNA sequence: TGTGCCAGCAAACCCCCCGGGACAGGACCCTACGAGCAGTACTTC.

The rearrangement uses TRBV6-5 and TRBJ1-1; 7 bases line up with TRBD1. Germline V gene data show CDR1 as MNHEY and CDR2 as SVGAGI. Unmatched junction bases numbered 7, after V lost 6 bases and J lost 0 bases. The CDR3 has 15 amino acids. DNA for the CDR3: TGTGCCAGCAGAACAGGGGACTGGCTGAACACTGAAGCTTTCTTT. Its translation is CASRTGDWLNTEAFF.

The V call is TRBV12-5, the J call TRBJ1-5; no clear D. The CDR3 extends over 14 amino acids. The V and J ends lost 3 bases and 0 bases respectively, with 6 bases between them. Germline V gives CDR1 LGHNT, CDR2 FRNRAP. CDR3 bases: TGTGCTAGTGGTTTACAAAGTAGCAATCAGCCCCAGCATTTT. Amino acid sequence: CASGLQSSNQPQHF.

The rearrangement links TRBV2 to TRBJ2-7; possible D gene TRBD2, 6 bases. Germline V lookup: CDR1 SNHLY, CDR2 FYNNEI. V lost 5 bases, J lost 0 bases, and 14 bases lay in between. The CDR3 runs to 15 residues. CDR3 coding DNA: TGTGCCAGCAGTAGCTCAGCGGGCGTCTCCTACGAGCAGTACTTC. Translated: CASSSSAGVSYEQYF.

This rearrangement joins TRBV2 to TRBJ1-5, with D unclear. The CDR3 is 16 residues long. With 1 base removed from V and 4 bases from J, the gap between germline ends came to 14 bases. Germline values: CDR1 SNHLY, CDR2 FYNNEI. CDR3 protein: CASSEGPGRGNQPQHF. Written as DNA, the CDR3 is TGTGCCAGCAGTGAAGGGCCCGGGCGAGGGAATCAGCCCCAGCATTTT.

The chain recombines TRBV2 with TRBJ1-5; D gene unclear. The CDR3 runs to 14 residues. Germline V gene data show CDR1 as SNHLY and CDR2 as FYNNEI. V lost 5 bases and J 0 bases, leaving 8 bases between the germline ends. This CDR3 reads CASSRSNSNQPQHF. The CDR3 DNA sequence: TGTGCCAGCAGTAGGAGTAATAGCAATCAGCCCCAGCATTTT.

CDR3 in amino acids: CASSMRDRAYEQYF. CDR3 in DNA: TGTGCCAGTAGTATGCGAGACAGGGCCTACGAGCAGTACTTC. The genes are TRBV19 and TRBJ2-7; 7 nucleotides align to TRBD1. Losses at the gene ends were 3 bases for V and 2 bases for J; bases not matched to a gene: 4. This CDR3 comprises 14 residues. CDR1 is LNHDA and CDR2 is SQIVND in the germline V gene (reference sequence).

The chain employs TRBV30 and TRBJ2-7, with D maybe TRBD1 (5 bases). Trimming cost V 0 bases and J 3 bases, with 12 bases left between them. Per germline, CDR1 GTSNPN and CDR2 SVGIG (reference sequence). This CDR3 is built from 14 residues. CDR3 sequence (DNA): TGTGCCTGGAGTGTTGGTGACAGAGACTACGAGCAGTACTTC. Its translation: CAWSVGDRDYEQYF.

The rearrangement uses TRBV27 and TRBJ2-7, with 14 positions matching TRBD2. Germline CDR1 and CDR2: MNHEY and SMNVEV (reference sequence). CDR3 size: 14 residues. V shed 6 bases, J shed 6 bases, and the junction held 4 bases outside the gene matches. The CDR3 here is CASRGLAGGFEQYF. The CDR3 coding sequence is TGTGCCAGCAGAGGACTAGCGGGAGGTTTCGAGCAGTACTTC.

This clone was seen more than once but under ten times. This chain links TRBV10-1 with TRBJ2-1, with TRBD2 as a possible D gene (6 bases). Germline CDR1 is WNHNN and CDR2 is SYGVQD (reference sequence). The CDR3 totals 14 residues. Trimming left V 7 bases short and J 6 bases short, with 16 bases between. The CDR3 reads CASTGGTLGNEQFF. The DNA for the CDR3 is TGCGCCAGCACCGGCGGGACTTTGGGCAATGAGCAGTTCTTC.